Sequencing of this T cell receptor (beta chain) was carried out in a study of patients and donors after allogeneic stem cell transplantation. The CDR3 length is 14 residues. Germline-derived CDR1 and CDR2 are MNHEY and SVGAGI. The V and J ends lost 5 bases and 6 bases respectively, with 13 bases between them. MiXCR, applied by TCRdb to the RT-PCR reads, yields one record per CDR3 protein. The data show 150,000 or so distinct CDR3 sequences, roughly 22% seen once. The specimen was blood, either unsorted or a sorted T cell fraction (not recorded which). This sequence joins TRBV6-5 and TRBJ2-2; D possibly corresponds to TRBD1 (5 bases). The clonotype originates from a human donor who was either an allogeneic HSCT recipient or a stem cell or donor lymphocyte infusion donor (not recorded which). It is not recorded whose cells these are; they may come from a transplant donor. CDR3 loop: CASSNTQGPGELFF. The CDR3, as DNA: TGTGCCAGCAGTAATACTCAGGGTCCCGGGGAGCTGTTTTTT.